A selection of T cell receptor beta chains follows, all from one sample in a study of blood T cells in healthy people across ages. In TCRdb, the 5' RACE reads were re-called with MiXCR into one record per CDR3 protein. The sample includes some 940,000 distinct CDR3 sequences, roughly 28% seen only once; the top ten take roughly 10%. This sample also appeared in a second study, on T cells of mothers and their children.

Material for sequencing was blood. Source of these receptors: a woman aged 40 to 49 in good health. CDR3s include the opening cysteine and the closing phenylalanine or tryptophan. A D gene is named only where the DNA matches it firmly. Only part of the rows carry a size: once, few, many, or a class if the clone is expanded.

clone_size d_call j_call v_call cdr3_length cdr3_nt cdr3_aa
. TRBD1 TRBJ2-7 TRBV5-1 16 TGCGCCAGCAGCCTCCGGCCCGGGACAGGGTCGTACGAGCAGTACTTC CASSLRPGTGSYEQYF
few . TRBJ2-7 TRBV28 15 TGTGCCAGCAGTTTAGGTCTTGGGGGTAGGAACGAGCAGTACTTC CASSLGLGGRNEQYF
many TRBD2 TRBJ2-5 TRBV9 15 TGTGCCAGCAGCACAGCGGGCGGGGGCCAAGAGACCCAGTACTTC CASSTAGGGQETQYF
few TRBD1 TRBJ1-2 TRBV24-1 16 TGTGCCACCAGTGATCCGCCTCACCGACAGGGGTCTGGCTACACCTTC CATSDPPHRQGSGYTF
many . TRBJ1-5 TRBV10-3 13 TGTGCCATCAGTGAGCAACAGGTCCAGCCCCAGCATTTT CAISEQQVQPQHF
. TRBD1 TRBJ1-1 TRBV11-2 18 TGTGCCAGCAGCTGGGACTCTGGACAGGGGGCGCTGAACACTGAAGCTTTCTTT CASSWDSGQGALNTEAFF
. . TRBJ2-3 TRBV7-2 15 TGTGCCAGCAGCCCCTTGGGGGGCGGGGTCGATACGCAGTATTTT CASSPLGGGVDTQYF
. . TRBJ2-5 TRBV3-1 14 TGTGCCAGCAGCCAGCCGGAGACAGGAGAGACCCAGTACTTC CASSQPETGETQYF
many . TRBJ1-5 TRBV12-3/TRBV12-4 12 TGTGCCAGCTCACCAGGGGATCAGCCCCAGCATTTT CASSPGDQPQHF
. . TRBJ1-1 TRBV20-1 13 TGCAGTGCTAGAGCAGGGAGAGGGACTGAAGCTTTCTTT CSARAGRGTEAFF
. . TRBJ2-4 TRBV12-3/TRBV12-4 16 TGTGCCAGCAGTTTAGGGAATCGACCAGCCAAAAACATTCAGTACTTC CASSLGNRPAKNIQYF
few . TRBJ1-4 TRBV12-3/TRBV12-4 15 TGTGCCAGCAGTCCACGACCGGGCACTAATGAAAAACTGTTTTTT CASSPRPGTNEKLFF
. . TRBJ2-2 TRBV5-5 16 TGTGCCAGCAGCTTGGGGGTTGTTACGAACACCGGGGAGCTGTTTTTT CASSLGVVTNTGELFF
. . TRBJ1-1 TRBV5-1 15 TGCGCCAGCAGCTCCGTATTGGGCGGGAGCACTGAAGCTTTCTTT CASSSVLGGSTEAFF
many TRBD1 TRBJ2-7 TRBV6-5 20 TGTGCCAGCAGACCCGTCGTGGCTTACCCGGGACAGGGGAGCCCTTACGAGCAGTACTTC CASRPVVAYPGQGSPYEQYF
. . TRBJ2-3 TRBV15 16 TGTGCCACCAGCAGAGATTCCGCACTCCCCGGAGATACGCAGTATTTT CATSRDSALPGDTQYF
few TRBD2 TRBJ2-1 TRBV5-1 15 TGCGCCAGCAGCCCGACTAGCGGGGGGCCGCTTGAGCAGTTCTTC CASSPTSGGPLEQFF
many . TRBJ2-7 TRBV7-9 14 TGTGCCAGCAGCTTAGGAGAAGTCTCCTACGAGCAGTACTTC CASSLGEVSYEQYF
. TRBD1 TRBJ2-2 TRBV18 15 TGTGCCAGCTCTGCGAGGACAGGGGGCACCGGGGAGCTGTTTTTT CASSARTGGTGELFF
many TRBD1 TRBJ2-7 TRBV7-2 14 TGTGCCAGCAGCTTAGCGCTGACAGGGCACGAGCAGTACTTC CASSLALTGHEQYF
few TRBD1 TRBJ1-1 TRBV7-2 15 TGTGCCAGCAGCTTCGGACAGGGGGCCCCCACTGAAGCTTTCTTT CASSFGQGAPTEAFF
many . TRBJ1-6 TRBV7-2 15 TGTGCCAGCAGGCTGATACAGAGTACGAATTCACCCCTCCACTTT CASRLIQSTNSPLHF
many . TRBJ2-1 TRBV6-5 20 TGTGCCAGCAGTTACTCGTCGGGCCCCGGTGGGGGGGCAATCTACAATGAGCAGTTCTTC CASSYSSGPGGGAIYNEQFF
. . TRBJ1-2 TRBV14 15 TGTGCCAGCAGCCAAGGTCGTGGGGTTAACTATGGCTACACCTTC CASSQGRGVNYGYTF
few TRBD1 TRBJ2-3 TRBV27 15 TGTGCCAGCAGTTTAGCAGGGGGTATGGCAGATACGCAGTATTTT CASSLAGGMADTQYF
few . TRBJ1-5 TRBV20-1 12 TGCAGTGCTGTCGGATCTAATCAGCCCCAGCATTTT CSAVGSNQPQHF
many TRBD1 TRBJ1-1 TRBV27 12 TGTGCCAGCAGATCAGGGGGCACTGAAGCTTTCTTT CASRSGGTEAFF
. . TRBJ1-2 TRBV12-3/TRBV12-4 12 TGTGCCAGCTTGGGGCAGAACTATGGCTACACCTTC CASLGQNYGYTF
many . TRBJ2-1 TRBV11-2 13 TGTGCCAGCAGCTTAGGACCAACGAATGAGCAGTTCTTC CASSLGPTNEQFF
. . TRBJ2-3 TRBV7-2 16 TGTGCCAGCGACCTATTAAGCCCGGGGGAGACAGATACGCAGTATTTT CASDLLSPGETDTQYF
many . TRBJ2-5 TRBV20-1 13 TGCAGTGCTAGGGTCTGGAACCAAGAGACCCAGTACTTC CSARVWNQETQYF
. TRBD2 TRBJ2-3 TRBV5-1 18 TGCGCCAGCCGCGGGGGGGCCGGTACCTCGACCCACACAGATACGCAGTATTTT CASRGGAGTSTHTDTQYF
. . TRBJ2-1 TRBV20-1 13 TGCAGTGCTCACGGGACGGGGAGGAATGAGCAGTTCTTC CSAHGTGRNEQFF
few TRBD1 TRBJ2-3 TRBV10-3 12 TGTGCCATCAGTGGGACAGGACAGACGCAGTATTTT CAISGTGQTQYF
many . TRBJ2-1 TRBV12-3/TRBV12-4 13 TGTGCCAGCACCCCGGACAGAAACAATGAGCAGTTCTTC CASTPDRNNEQFF
many . TRBJ2-6 TRBV28 18 TGTGCCAGCAGCCCCAGGGGTGGGGCTGGACCTGGGGCCAACGTCCTGACTTTC CASSPRGGAGPGANVLTF
many . TRBJ1-2 TRBV28 13 TGTGCCAGCACCACGATTCGGGGGTATGGCTACACCTTC CASTTIRGYGYTF
. TRBD2 TRBJ2-6 TRBV12-3/TRBV12-4 18 TGTGCCAGCAGTTTTTTCAGCGGGGGGGCTAGTGGGGCCAACGTCCTGACTTTC CASSFFSGGASGANVLTF
. TRBD1 TRBJ1-5 TRBV12-3/TRBV12-4 16 TGTGCCAGCAGTTCAGGGGGCCAGGGGGCCAATCAGCTCCAGCATTTT CASSSGGQGANQLQHF
. . TRBJ1-1 TRBV10-3 13 TGTGCCATCAGTGAGATACGGGGAACTGAAGCTTTCTTT CAISEIRGTEAFF
. . TRBJ2-2 TRBV7-7 18 TGTGCTAGCAGCGCCTTTGGGGGGGGCACCTTGAACACCGGGGAGCTGTTTTTT CASSAFGGGTLNTGELFF
many TRBD1 TRBJ1-4 TRBV5-1 16 TGCGCCAGCAGCTTAACTCAGGGGGGGCGCGGTGAAAAACTGTTTTTT CASSLTQGGRGEKLFF
few TRBD2 TRBJ2-1 TRBV7-2 16 TGTGCCAGCAGCGAGGTGGCTAGCGGAACCTACAATGAGCAGTTCTTC CASSEVASGTYNEQFF
. TRBD1 TRBJ1-4 TRBV5-1 16 TGCGCCAGCAGCCCAGGACAGGAGGGGTCTGGTGAAAAACTGTTTTTT CASSPGQEGSGEKLFF
few . TRBJ1-1 TRBV29-1 11 TGCAGCGCCCAGGAGAACACTGAAGCTTTCTTT CSAQENTEAFF
. TRBD1 TRBJ1-5 TRBV20-1 13 TGCAGTGCTAGACGGACAGGGGGTCAGCCCCAGCATTTT CSARRTGGQPQHF
. . TRBJ1-5 TRBV5-1 15 TGCGCCAGCAGTCCATTGTTCGGGGGCAATCAGCCCCAGCATTTT CASSPLFGGNQPQHF
. TRBD1 TRBJ1-5 TRBV19 15 TGTGCCAGTAGTACTCAAGGGGGCATAGGGCAGCCCCAGCATTTT CASSTQGGIGQPQHF
. . TRBJ1-2 TRBV27 14 TGTGCCAGCAGTACGACCCGGGACGTTTGGCGCTACACCTTC CASSTTRDVWRYTF